This is a list of T cell receptor beta chains from one sample in a study of Ad26.COV2.S vaccination and SARS-CoV-2 variants. Some clones are missing from TCRdb's copy, which holds only in-frame ones; the method was immunoSEQ multiplex PCR. The sample contains roughly 380,000 clones, under 95% of which appear only once. Source: peripheral blood, taken after recovery from COVID-19. These receptors all come from a human donor who had recovered from COVID-19. The CDR3 runs from the conserved cysteine through the conserved F or W. The D gene is left open where the match is weak. Rows may omit the clone size; those that give it use once, few, many or a size class.

D gene: TRBD1
clone size: once
V gene: TRBV11-2
J gene: TRBJ1-3
CDR3 length: 18
CDR3 DNA: TGTGCCAGCAGCTTAGCGGCGTACAGGGGGCGAGGGGTAAACACCATATATTTT
CDR3 protein: CASSLAAYRGRGVNTIYF

D gene: TRBD1
clone size: -
V gene: TRBV9
J gene: TRBJ1-1
CDR3 length: 14
CDR3 DNA: TGTGCCAGCAGCGAGGGACAGGGTCGGACTGAAGCTTTCTTT
CDR3 protein: CASSEGQGRTEAFF

D gene: -
clone size: -
V gene: TRBV5-4
J gene: TRBJ1-2
CDR3 length: 14
CDR3 DNA: TGTGCCAGCAGCTTCGAGGGAATCCCGGATGGCTACACCTTC
CDR3 protein: CASSFEGIPDGYTF

D gene: -
clone size: -
V gene: TRBV3-1/TRBV3-2
J gene: TRBJ1-2
CDR3 length: 12
CDR3 DNA: TGTGCCAGCAGCCCACAGGGAGGAGGCTACACCTTC
CDR3 protein: CASSPQGGGYTF

D gene: -
clone size: -
V gene: TRBV9
J gene: TRBJ2-7
CDR3 length: 15
CDR3 DNA: TGTGCCAGCAGCTTACTAGCTGGGGCCACCTACGAGCAGTACTTC
CDR3 protein: CASSLLAGATYEQYF

D gene: -
clone size: -
V gene: TRBV28
J gene: TRBJ2-7
CDR3 length: 13
CDR3 DNA: TGTGCCACCCTACAGGGAACTGTGGGGGAGCAGTACTTC
CDR3 protein: CATLQGTVGEQYF

D gene: -
clone size: -
V gene: TRBV2
J gene: TRBJ1-1
CDR3 length: 18
CDR3 DNA: TGTGCCAGCAGCGGAGATTTATCGACAGGAAGCATGAACACTGAAGCTTTCTTT
CDR3 protein: CASSGDLSTGSMNTEAFF

D gene: -
clone size: -
V gene: TRBV6-5
J gene: TRBJ1-1
CDR3 length: 14
CDR3 DNA: TGTGCCAGCAGTTACTCAGGGGTCGATACTGAAGCTTTCTTT
CDR3 protein: CASSYSGVDTEAFF

D gene: -
clone size: -
V gene: TRBV10-3
J gene: TRBJ1-1
CDR3 length: 14
CDR3 DNA: TGTGCCATCAGCGCGGACACCGGGGACGCTGAAGCTTTCTTT
CDR3 protein: CAISADTGDAEAFF

D gene: -
clone size: -
V gene: TRBV5-1
J gene: TRBJ2-2
CDR3 length: 12
CDR3 DNA: TGCGCCAGCAGTAAAGTGTACGGGGAGCTGTTTTTT
CDR3 protein: CASSKVYGELFF

D gene: -
clone size: -
V gene: TRBV6-2/TRBV6-3
J gene: TRBJ1-2
CDR3 length: 14
CDR3 DNA: TGTGCCAGCAGTTACATTCGTTCGGGGGATGGCTACACCTTC
CDR3 protein: CASSYIRSGDGYTF

D gene: TRBD2
clone size: -
V gene: TRBV19
J gene: TRBJ2-5
CDR3 length: 16
CDR3 DNA: TGTGCCAGTAGTAGGCTACTAGCGGGGGGGATTGAGACCCAGTACTTC
CDR3 protein: CASSRLLAGGIETQYF

D gene: -
clone size: -
V gene: TRBV2
J gene: TRBJ2-1
CDR3 length: 13
CDR3 DNA: TGTGCCAGCAGTGTTCTTGGGGTTGGAGAGCAGTTCTTC
CDR3 protein: CASSVLGVGEQFF

D gene: -
clone size: once
V gene: TRBV7-9
J gene: TRBJ2-5
CDR3 length: 15
CDR3 DNA: TGTGCCAGCAGCCTGGGGGGAGGCACTTCTAAGACCCAGTACTTC
CDR3 protein: CASSLGGGTSKTQYF

D gene: -
clone size: -
V gene: TRBV5-4
J gene: TRBJ1-1
CDR3 length: 13
CDR3 DNA: TGTGCCAGCACCTTGGGGCTTGGAACTGAAGCTTTCTTT
CDR3 protein: CASTLGLGTEAFF

D gene: -
clone size: once
V gene: TRBV9
J gene: TRBJ2-7
CDR3 length: 15
CDR3 DNA: TGTGCCAGCAGCGTAGTCGGGACTCCTAACTACGAGCAGTACTTC
CDR3 protein: CASSVVGTPNYEQYF

D gene: -
clone size: -
V gene: TRBV5-6
J gene: TRBJ1-1
CDR3 length: 12
CDR3 DNA: TGTGCCAGCAGCTTGGTCCTCACTGAAGCTTTCTTT
CDR3 protein: CASSLVLTEAFF

D gene: TRBD1
clone size: -
V gene: TRBV7-6
J gene: TRBJ1-1
CDR3 length: 16
CDR3 DNA: TGTGCCAGCAGCCTACGGACAGGGGGCGATCACACTGAAGCTTTCTTT
CDR3 protein: CASSLRTGGDHTEAFF

D gene: TRBD2
clone size: once
V gene: TRBV29-1
J gene: TRBJ2-1
CDR3 length: 13
CDR3 DNA: TGCAGCGGGACTAGCGGGGGTCGCAATGAGCAGTTCTTC
CDR3 protein: CSGTSGGRNEQFF

D gene: -
clone size: -
V gene: TRBV15
J gene: TRBJ2-5
CDR3 length: 13
CDR3 DNA: TGTGCCACCAGCACCCCGACAACCGGGACCCAGTACTTC
CDR3 protein: CATSTPTTGTQYF

D gene: TRBD1
clone size: -
V gene: TRBV9
J gene: TRBJ1-2
CDR3 length: 19
CDR3 DNA: TGTGCCAGCAGCGTCTTCAGTGGGGACAGACCAATCCTCAACTATGGCTACACCTTC
CDR3 protein: CASSVFSGDRPILNYGYTF

D gene: TRBD2
clone size: -
V gene: TRBV3-1/TRBV3-2
J gene: TRBJ2-1
CDR3 length: 15
CDR3 DNA: TGTGCCAGCAGCCAACAAGCGGGGAGCTACAATGAGCAGTTCTTC
CDR3 protein: CASSQQAGSYNEQFF

D gene: TRBD1
clone size: -
V gene: TRBV10-3
J gene: TRBJ1-2
CDR3 length: 13
CDR3 DNA: TGTGTTAGTCTTGGGACAGGGGTTTATGGCTACACCTTC
CDR3 protein: CVSLGTGVYGYTF

D gene: -
clone size: -
V gene: TRBV6-5
J gene: TRBJ1-2
CDR3 length: 16
CDR3 DNA: TGTGCCAGCAGTTACCGATACAGGGTATTACAGGGTGGCTACACCTTC
CDR3 protein: CASSYRYRVLQGGYTF

D gene: -
clone size: -
V gene: TRBV5-1
J gene: TRBJ2-7
CDR3 length: 14
CDR3 DNA: TGCGCCAGCAGCTTGCCCTCTAGCTCCTACGAGCAGTACTTC
CDR3 protein: CASSLPSSSYEQYF

D gene: -
clone size: -
V gene: TRBV11-2
J gene: TRBJ2-7
CDR3 length: 12
CDR3 DNA: TGTGCCAGCAGCTTAGCAGGGAACGAGCAGTACTTC
CDR3 protein: CASSLAGNEQYF

D gene: TRBD1
clone size: -
V gene: TRBV9
J gene: TRBJ2-1
CDR3 length: 15
CDR3 DNA: TGTGCCAGCAGCGTCACCGGGACAGGGAACAATGAGCAGTTCTTC
CDR3 protein: CASSVTGTGNNEQFF

D gene: -
clone size: -
V gene: TRBV12-5
J gene: TRBJ2-2
CDR3 length: 11
CDR3 DNA: TGTGCTAGCCGGGCCGACGGGGAGCTGTTTTTT
CDR3 protein: CASRADGELFF

D gene: -
clone size: -
V gene: TRBV11-2
J gene: TRBJ2-7
CDR3 length: 14
CDR3 DNA: TGTGCCAGCAGCGCAGGGATCAGGGAACACGAGCAGTACTTC
CDR3 protein: CASSAGIREHEQYF

D gene: -
clone size: -
V gene: TRBV5-6
J gene: TRBJ2-2
CDR3 length: 15
CDR3 DNA: TGTGCCAGCAGCTTGTGGTTCGCGAACACCGGGGAGCTGTTTTTT
CDR3 protein: CASSLWFANTGELFF

D gene: TRBD1
clone size: -
V gene: TRBV6-5
J gene: TRBJ2-7
CDR3 length: 16
CDR3 DNA: TGTGCCAGCAGTTTCAATCCGGACAGGGGTGGGGACGAGCAGTACTTC
CDR3 protein: CASSFNPDRGGDEQYF

D gene: -
clone size: -
V gene: TRBV2
J gene: TRBJ2-1
CDR3 length: 12
CDR3 DNA: TGTGCCAGCACTAGCGATCGGAATGAGCAGTTCTTC
CDR3 protein: CASTSDRNEQFF

D gene: TRBD1
clone size: -
V gene: TRBV9
J gene: TRBJ1-2
CDR3 length: 16
CDR3 DNA: TGTGCCAGCAGCCTAAAGACAGGGCCGGAAGTCTATGGCTACACCTTC
CDR3 protein: CASSLKTGPEVYGYTF

D gene: -
clone size: -
V gene: TRBV9
J gene: TRBJ2-5
CDR3 length: 13
CDR3 DNA: TGTGCCAGCACCTCAGGAGGGGCCGAGACCCAGTACTTC
CDR3 protein: CASTSGGAETQYF

D gene: -
clone size: -
V gene: TRBV7-3
J gene: TRBJ2-3
CDR3 length: 14
CDR3 DNA: TGTGCCAGCAGCCCCGTAGGAGCGGCAGATACGCAGTATTTT
CDR3 protein: CASSPVGAADTQYF

D gene: -
clone size: -
V gene: TRBV19
J gene: TRBJ2-7
CDR3 length: 15
CDR3 DNA: TGTGCCAGTAGTATGGGGGACGCCTTCCCCTACGAGCAGTACTTC
CDR3 protein: CASSMGDAFPYEQYF

D gene: -
clone size: -
V gene: TRBV6-5
J gene: TRBJ1-5
CDR3 length: 14
CDR3 DNA: TGTGCCAGCAGTCTCTCAGGGACTGCTGAACCCCAGCATTTT
CDR3 protein: CASSLSGTAEPQHF

D gene: -
clone size: -
V gene: TRBV5-1
J gene: TRBJ2-4
CDR3 length: 14
CDR3 DNA: TGCGCCAGCAGCTTGAAGACAGGCGGGGACATTCAGTACTTC
CDR3 protein: CASSLKTGGDIQYF

D gene: -
clone size: -
V gene: TRBV6-6
J gene: TRBJ1-2
CDR3 length: 13
CDR3 DNA: TGTGCCAGCCGGGACGAAGCTAACTATGGCTACACCTTC
CDR3 protein: CASRDEANYGYTF

D gene: -
clone size: -
V gene: TRBV9
J gene: TRBJ1-3
CDR3 length: 12
CDR3 DNA: TGTGCCAGCAGCGGAGTTGGAAACACCATATATTTT
CDR3 protein: CASSGVGNTIYF

D gene: -
clone size: -
V gene: TRBV19
J gene: TRBJ1-6
CDR3 length: 15
CDR3 DNA: TGTGCCAGTAGTATAGATAGGGGTGATAATTCACCCCTCCACTTT
CDR3 protein: CASSIDRGDNSPLHF

D gene: TRBD2
clone size: once
V gene: TRBV9
J gene: TRBJ2-1
CDR3 length: 15
CDR3 DNA: TGTGCCAGCAGCCCGGAGACTAGCGGGGGAAATGAGCAGTTCTTC
CDR3 protein: CASSPETSGGNEQFF

D gene: -
clone size: once
V gene: TRBV2
J gene: TRBJ2-1
CDR3 length: 15
CDR3 DNA: TGTGCCAGCAGTGCGTTGGGGAACGAATACAATGAGCAGTTCTTC
CDR3 protein: CASSALGNEYNEQFF

D gene: -
clone size: -
V gene: TRBV3-1/TRBV3-2
J gene: TRBJ2-7
CDR3 length: 12
CDR3 DNA: TGTGCCAGCAGCCAAGAGAAGGACGAGCAGTACTTC
CDR3 protein: CASSQEKDEQYF

D gene: -
clone size: -
V gene: TRBV9
J gene: TRBJ1-5
CDR3 length: 13
CDR3 DNA: TGTGCCAGCAGCGTAGGGCAGGATCAGCCCCAGCATTTT
CDR3 protein: CASSVGQDQPQHF